Below, one T cell receptor beta chain is given with its context. This sample is drawn from a study of cytomegalovirus exposure and HLA in healthy donors. The germline V gene encodes CDR1 SGHRS and CDR2 YFSETQ. The CDR3 contains 15 residues. Deletions cut 3 bases from V and 3 bases from J, with 12 bases between. The PCR was carried out with 60 Vbeta primers and 13 Jbeta primers. Measured with immunoSEQ multiplex PCR; TCRdb has only the in-frame clones, and not every one. There are 310,000 or so clones in the sample; 70% to 90% occur only once, and roughly 2.1% lies in the top ten. The rearrangement links TRBV5-1 to TRBJ1-4; D gene unclear. Sequencing was done on a sample of PBMCs. The sequence came from a woman under 30 in good health and CMV-seronegative. DNA for the CDR3: TGCGCCAGCAGCTCCGAGGGAAGCGCTAATGAAAAACTGTTTTTT. Residues: CASSSEGSANEKLFF.